This T cell receptor beta chain was recorded in a study of cytomegalovirus exposure and HLA in healthy donors. Study overall: Approximately 180 million T cells yielded about 120 million unique TCR beta sequences, as an earlier analysis found.

The PCR employed 60 Vbeta primers together with 13 Jbeta primers. Sequencing was performed with immunoSEQ multiplex PCR; in TCRdb, only in-frame clones are kept and a portion is missing. The table lists roughly 180,000 clones, 75% to 85% of them singletons. For this clone: Its antigen is unknown.

Study-wide results and caveats: TCR beta chains associated with HLA were, in a later analysis, more clonally expanded than equally common others. An analysis was carried out later, and it reportedly showed fewer N-insertions in an Asian-associated ancestry cluster than the approximately 660-donor mean. No immune exposure information besides CMV serostatus was available.

In germline, CDR1 is WNHNN, CDR2 SYGVQD (reference sequence). The CDR3 is 14 residues long. The V gene lost 0 bases and the J gene lost 6 bases, with 10 bases spanning the gap. V usage is TRBV10-1 and J usage is TRBJ2-3; D uncertain. The sequence was collected from a young woman in good health and CMV-seropositive. Material for sequencing was PBMCs. This CDR3 is CASSESRVGDTQYF. The CDR3 coding sequence is TGCGCCAGCAGTGAGTCTCGGGTTGGGGATACGCAGTATTTT.